Described below is a single TCR beta chain sequence and its context. The antigen remains undetermined. Clones were read by immunoSEQ multiplex PCR, and TCRdb kept only the in-frame ones, dropping some. The sample includes over a million clones, about 98.5% of them seen just once. These data belong to a study of shared clonotypes between healthy human individuals. Study details: Each donor had three CD4 naive, three CD4 memory, two CD8 naive and one CD8 memory plate.

Germline V gives CDR1 SGDLS, CDR2 YYNGEE. V was pared by 3 bases and J by 1 base, with 10 bases between. This CDR3 comprises 14 residues. Findings and limits, study-wide: Memory subsets had estimated richness that was generally smaller than that of naive subsets.

A CD45RA-negative memory subset and a CD45RA+ naive subset were separated from the CD4+ cells. This receptor was taken from a man aged 25-45 years in good health. The sequencing input was naive CD4+ T cells sorted from blood. Subset given: CD45RA+ positively selected. The genes are TRBV9 and TRBJ2-5, with D possibly TRBD1 on 6 matching bases. The CDR3 nucleotides read TGTGCCAGCAGCGACGGACAGCCCCAAGAGACCCAGTACTTC. Its translation: CASSDGQPQETQYF.